The 4 T cell receptor beta chains in this list originate from one sample, sequenced in a study of memory CD4+ T cells and cytomegalovirus serostatus. The repertoire was sequenced with immunoSEQ multiplex PCR; TCRdb's copy has only in-frame clones and lacks some. The sample holds tens of thousands of clones, 70% to 80% seen once. The sort gate was single viable CD3+CD4+CD8-CD45RO+ cells for memory CD4+ T cells. The sample comprised memory CD4+ T cells from blood. These receptor sequences come from an adult in good health and CMV-seronegative.

The V gene is TRBV2, the J gene TRBJ2-3, with D possibly matching TRBD2 (6 bases). The V end was cut by 8 bases, the J end by 2 bases, with 11 bases between. The CDR3 runs to 13 residues. Germline V gene sequence: CDR1 SNHLY, CDR2 FYNNEI. CDR3 protein: CASGEEYTDTQYF. CDR3 sequence (DNA): TGTGCCAGCGGGGAGGAGTACACAGATACGCAGTATTTT.

This chain joins TRBV5-8 and TRBJ1-5; maybe TRBD1 (5 bases). The CDR3 extends over 14 amino acids. Per germline, CDR1 SGHTS and CDR2 YDEGEE. Trimming removed 7 bases from V and 3 bases from J, with 14 bases in between. As DNA, the CDR3 is TGTGCCAGCGGACCGGGGGGAGTCAATCAGCCCCAGCATTTT. Translated: CASGPGGVNQPQHF.

J is TRBJ1-2 and V is TRBV30; D remains ambiguous. In germline, CDR1 is GTSNPN, CDR2 SVGIG (reference sequence). The CDR3 totals 13 residues. V lost 2 bases to trimming and J lost 8 bases, with 15 bases between them. The CDR3, as DNA: TGTGCCTGGAGTACACTGAGGCCCCTAGGCTACACCTTC. Protein sequence: CAWSTLRPLGYTF.

In this sample, this clone turned up a few times. J is TRBJ1-2 and V is TRBV28, with D perhaps TRBD1 (6 bases). The CDR3 length is 21 residues. Between the trimmed V and J ends, which lost 2 bases and 0 bases, there was a span of 28 bases. Germline V gene lookup returns CDR1 MDHEN and CDR2 SYDVKM. The CDR3 reads CASSLAGVFREAHKANYGYTF. The CDR3 DNA reads as TGTGCCAGCAGTTTAGCAGGGGTGTTTCGGGAAGCCCACAAAGCTAACTATGGCTACACCTTC.